The TCR beta chain described here comes from a study of control samples from healthy donors and cancer patients. Produced via immunoSEQ multiplex PCR; TCRdb's table is partial and in-frame only. The sample holds 93,000 or so clones, 85% to 90% seen once. This clone appeared a few times. This sample includes further DNA sequences coding for the same CDR3. V dropped 1 base and J dropped 1 base, with 4 bases sitting between them. The V gene's germline CDR1 is LGHDT and CDR2 YNNKEL (reference sequence). The CDR3 is 13 residues long. This sequence originates from a man aged 55 to 70 with lung cancer. The sample taken for sequencing was PBMCs. V usage is TRBV3-1 (or the pseudogene TRBV3-2) and J usage is TRBJ1-1; D is unclear. CDR3 amino acids: CASSQGRNTEAFF. The CDR3, as DNA: TGTGCCAGCAGCCAAGGGAGGAACACTGAAGCTTTCTTT.